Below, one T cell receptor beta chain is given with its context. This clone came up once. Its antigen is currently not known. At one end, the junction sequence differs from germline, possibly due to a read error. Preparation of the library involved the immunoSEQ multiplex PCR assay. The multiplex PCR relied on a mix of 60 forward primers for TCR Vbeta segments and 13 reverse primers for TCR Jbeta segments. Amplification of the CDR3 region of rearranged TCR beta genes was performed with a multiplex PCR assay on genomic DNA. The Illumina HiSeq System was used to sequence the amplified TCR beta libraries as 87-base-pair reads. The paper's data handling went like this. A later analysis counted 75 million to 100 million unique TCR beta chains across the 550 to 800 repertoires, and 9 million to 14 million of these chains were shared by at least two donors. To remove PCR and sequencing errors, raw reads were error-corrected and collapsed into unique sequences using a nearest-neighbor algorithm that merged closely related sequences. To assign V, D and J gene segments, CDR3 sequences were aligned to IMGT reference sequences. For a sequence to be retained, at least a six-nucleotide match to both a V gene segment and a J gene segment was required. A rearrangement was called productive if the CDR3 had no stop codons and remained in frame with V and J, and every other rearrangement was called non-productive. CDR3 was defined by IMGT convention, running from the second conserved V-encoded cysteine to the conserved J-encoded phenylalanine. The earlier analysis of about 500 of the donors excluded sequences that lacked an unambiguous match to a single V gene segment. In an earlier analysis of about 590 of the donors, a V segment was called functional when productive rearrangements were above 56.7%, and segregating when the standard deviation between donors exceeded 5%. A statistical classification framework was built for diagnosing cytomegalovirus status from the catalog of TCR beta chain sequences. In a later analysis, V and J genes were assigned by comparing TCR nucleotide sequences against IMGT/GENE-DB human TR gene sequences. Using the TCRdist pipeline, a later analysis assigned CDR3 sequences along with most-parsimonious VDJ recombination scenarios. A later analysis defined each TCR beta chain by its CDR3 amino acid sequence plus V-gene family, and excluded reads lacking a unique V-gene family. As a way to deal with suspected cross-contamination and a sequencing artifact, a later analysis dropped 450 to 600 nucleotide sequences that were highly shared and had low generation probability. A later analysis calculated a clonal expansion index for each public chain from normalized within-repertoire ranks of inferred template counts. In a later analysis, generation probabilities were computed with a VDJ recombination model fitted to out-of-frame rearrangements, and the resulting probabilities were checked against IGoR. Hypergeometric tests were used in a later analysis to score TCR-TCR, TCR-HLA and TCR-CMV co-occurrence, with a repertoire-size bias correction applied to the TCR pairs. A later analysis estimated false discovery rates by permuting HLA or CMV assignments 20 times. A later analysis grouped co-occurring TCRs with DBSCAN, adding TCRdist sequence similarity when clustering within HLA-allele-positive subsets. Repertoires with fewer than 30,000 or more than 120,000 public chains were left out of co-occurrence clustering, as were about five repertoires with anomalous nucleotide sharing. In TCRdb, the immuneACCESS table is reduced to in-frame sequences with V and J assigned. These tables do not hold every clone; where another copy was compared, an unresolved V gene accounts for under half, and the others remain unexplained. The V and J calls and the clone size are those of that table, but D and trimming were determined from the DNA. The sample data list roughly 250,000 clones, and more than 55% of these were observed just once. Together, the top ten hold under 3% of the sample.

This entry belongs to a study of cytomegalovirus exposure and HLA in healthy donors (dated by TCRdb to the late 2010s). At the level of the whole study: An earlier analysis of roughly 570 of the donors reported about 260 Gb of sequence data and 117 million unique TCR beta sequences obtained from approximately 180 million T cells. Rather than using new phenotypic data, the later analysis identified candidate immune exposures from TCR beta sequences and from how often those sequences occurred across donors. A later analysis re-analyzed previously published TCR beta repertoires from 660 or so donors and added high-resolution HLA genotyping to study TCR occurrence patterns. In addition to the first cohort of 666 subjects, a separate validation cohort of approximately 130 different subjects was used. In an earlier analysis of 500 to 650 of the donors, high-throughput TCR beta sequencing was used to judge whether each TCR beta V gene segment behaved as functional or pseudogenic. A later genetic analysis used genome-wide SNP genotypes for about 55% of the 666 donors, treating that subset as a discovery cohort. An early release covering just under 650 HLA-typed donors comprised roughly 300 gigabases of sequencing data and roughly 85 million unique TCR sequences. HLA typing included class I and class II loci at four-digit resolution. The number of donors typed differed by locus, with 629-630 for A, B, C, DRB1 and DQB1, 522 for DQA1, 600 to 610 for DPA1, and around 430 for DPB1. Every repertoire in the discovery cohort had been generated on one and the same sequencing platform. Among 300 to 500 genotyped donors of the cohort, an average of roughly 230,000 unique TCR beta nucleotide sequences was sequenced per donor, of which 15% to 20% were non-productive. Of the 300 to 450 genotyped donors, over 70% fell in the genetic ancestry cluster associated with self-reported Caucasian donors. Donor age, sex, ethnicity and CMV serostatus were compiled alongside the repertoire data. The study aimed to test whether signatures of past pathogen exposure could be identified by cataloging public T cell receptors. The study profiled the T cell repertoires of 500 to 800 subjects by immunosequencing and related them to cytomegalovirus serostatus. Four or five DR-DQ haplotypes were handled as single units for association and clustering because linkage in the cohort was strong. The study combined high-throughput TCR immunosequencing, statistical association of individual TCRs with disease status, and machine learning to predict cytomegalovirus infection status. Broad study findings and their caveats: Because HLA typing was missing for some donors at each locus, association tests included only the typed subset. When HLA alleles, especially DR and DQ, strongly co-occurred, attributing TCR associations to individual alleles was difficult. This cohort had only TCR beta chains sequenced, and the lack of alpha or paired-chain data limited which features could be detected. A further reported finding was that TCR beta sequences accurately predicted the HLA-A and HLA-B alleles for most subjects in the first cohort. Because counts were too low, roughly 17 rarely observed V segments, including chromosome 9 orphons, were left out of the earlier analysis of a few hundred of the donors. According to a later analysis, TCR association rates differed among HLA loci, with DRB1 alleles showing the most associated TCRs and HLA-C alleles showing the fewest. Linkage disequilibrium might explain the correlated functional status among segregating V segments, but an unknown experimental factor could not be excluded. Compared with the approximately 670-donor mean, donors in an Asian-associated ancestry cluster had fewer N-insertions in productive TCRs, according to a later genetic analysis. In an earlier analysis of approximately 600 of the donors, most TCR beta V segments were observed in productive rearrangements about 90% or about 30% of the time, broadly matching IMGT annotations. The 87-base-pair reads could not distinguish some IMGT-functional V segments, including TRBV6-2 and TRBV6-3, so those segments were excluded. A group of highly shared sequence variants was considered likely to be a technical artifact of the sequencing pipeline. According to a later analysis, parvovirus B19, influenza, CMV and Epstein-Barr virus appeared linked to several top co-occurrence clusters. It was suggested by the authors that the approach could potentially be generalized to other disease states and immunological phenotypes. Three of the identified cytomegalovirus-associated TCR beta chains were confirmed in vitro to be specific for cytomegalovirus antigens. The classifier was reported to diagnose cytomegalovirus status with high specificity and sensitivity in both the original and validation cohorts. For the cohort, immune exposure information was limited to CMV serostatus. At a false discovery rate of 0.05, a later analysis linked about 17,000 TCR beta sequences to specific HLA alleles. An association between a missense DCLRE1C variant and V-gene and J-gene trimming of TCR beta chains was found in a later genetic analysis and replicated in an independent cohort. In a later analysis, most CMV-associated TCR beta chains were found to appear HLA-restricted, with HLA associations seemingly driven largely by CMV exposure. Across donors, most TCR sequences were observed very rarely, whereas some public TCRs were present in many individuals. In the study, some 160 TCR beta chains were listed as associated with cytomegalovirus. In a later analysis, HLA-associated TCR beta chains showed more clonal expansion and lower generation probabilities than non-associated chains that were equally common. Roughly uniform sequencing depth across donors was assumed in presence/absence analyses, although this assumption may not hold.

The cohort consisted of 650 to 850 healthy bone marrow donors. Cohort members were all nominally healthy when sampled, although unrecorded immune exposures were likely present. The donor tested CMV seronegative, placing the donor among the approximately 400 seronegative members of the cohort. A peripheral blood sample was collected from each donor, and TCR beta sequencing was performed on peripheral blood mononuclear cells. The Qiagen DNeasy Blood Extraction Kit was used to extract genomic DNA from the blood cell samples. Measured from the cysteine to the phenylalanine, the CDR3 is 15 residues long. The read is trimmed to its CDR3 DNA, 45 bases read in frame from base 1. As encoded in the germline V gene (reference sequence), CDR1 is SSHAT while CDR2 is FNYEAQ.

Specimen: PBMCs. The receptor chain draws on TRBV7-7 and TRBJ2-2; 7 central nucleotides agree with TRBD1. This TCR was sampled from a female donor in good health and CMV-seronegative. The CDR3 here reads CASSPRDSLTGELFF. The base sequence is TGTGCTAGCAGCCCCCGGGACAGCCTCACCGGGGAGCTGTTTTTT. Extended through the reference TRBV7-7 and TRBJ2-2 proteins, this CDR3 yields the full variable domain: GAGVSQSPRYKVTKRGQDVTLRCDPISSHATLYWYQQALGQGPEFLTYFNYEAQPDKSGLPSDRFSAERPEGSISTLTIQRTEQRDSAMYRCASSPRDSLTGELFFGEGSRLTVL.